These T cell receptor beta chains were read from a single sample in a study of blood T cell repertoires in COVID-19. TCRdb's table, derived via immunoSEQ multiplex PCR, lists solely in-frame clones and lacks some. The sample gives more than 400,000 clones, 75% to 90% of which show up once; roughly 3.2% is in the top ten. Material: peripheral blood. The receptors originated from a human donor in a cohort sampled during active COVID-19. Each CDR3 is given with its conserved first and last residue. The order of the fields is J gene, clone size, V gene, D gene, CDR3 protein, CDR3 DNA. The D gene is left open where the match is weak. A clone size is listed for some rows: how often the clone was seen (once, few, many), or a class if it is expanded.

J: TRBJ2-1
size: -
V: TRBV11-1
D: -
CDR3: CASSLLNLGSYNEQFF
DNA: TGTGCCAGCAGCTTACTGAATCTAGGCTCCTACAATGAGCAGTTCTTC

J: TRBJ2-3
size: once
V: TRBV7-3
D: TRBD2
CDR3: CASSRSGAGGPDTQYF
DNA: TGTGCCAGCAGCCGAAGCGGAGCGGGAGGGCCCGATACGCAGTATTTT

J: TRBJ1-2
size: -
V: TRBV9
D: TRBD1
CDR3: CASSYTGENGYTF
DNA: TGTGCCAGCAGCTATACAGGGGAGAATGGCTACACCTTC

J: TRBJ2-3
size: -
V: TRBV19
D: -
CDR3: CASRGRTTDTQYF
DNA: TGTGCCAGTAGGGGCAGAACCACAGATACGCAGTATTTT

J: TRBJ1-4
size: -
V: TRBV10-3
D: -
CDR3: CATSEGGTEPFF
DNA: TGTGCCACCTCAGAGGGGGGGACCGAACCCTTTTTT

J: TRBJ2-1
size: -
V: TRBV18
D: TRBD1
CDR3: CASSPLRQGEYEQFF
DNA: TGTGCCAGCTCACCTCTTCGACAGGGGGAGTATGAGCAGTTCTTC

J: TRBJ1-3
size: -
V: TRBV9
D: TRBD1
CDR3: CASSQGQESSGNTIYF
DNA: TGTGCCAGCAGCCAGGGACAGGAGAGCTCTGGAAACACCATATATTTT

J: TRBJ1-5
size: -
V: TRBV30
D: -
CDR3: CAWGTRGSNQPQHF
DNA: TGTGCCTGGGGGACGAGGGGGAGCAATCAGCCCCAGCATTTT

J: TRBJ2-5
size: -
V: TRBV18
D: -
CDR3: CASSPGVDETQYF
DNA: TGTGCCAGCTCACCGGGAGTCGACGAGACCCAGTACTTC

J: TRBJ2-2
size: few
V: TRBV5-1
D: TRBD1
CDR3: CASSATGGTGELFF
DNA: TGCGCCAGCAGCGCAACAGGGGGCACCGGGGAGCTGTTTTTT

J: TRBJ1-3
size: -
V: TRBV11-2
D: TRBD1
CDR3: CASSTFRQGGNTIYF
DNA: TGTGCCAGCAGCACCTTCCGACAGGGTGGAAACACCATATATTTT

J: TRBJ2-7
size: -
V: TRBV5-1
D: -
CDR3: CASSFSARTYEQYF
DNA: TGCGCCAGCAGCTTTTCCGCGCGAACCTACGAGCAGTACTTC

J: TRBJ1-1
size: -
V: TRBV28
D: TRBD1
CDR3: CAREQGALSATEAFF
DNA: TGTGCCAGAGAACAGGGGGCGCTTTCCGCCACTGAAGCTTTCTTT

J: TRBJ2-5
size: -
V: TRBV11-2
D: TRBD2
CDR3: CASRGTRRRQETQYF
DNA: TGTGCCAGCAGGGGGACTAGGAGACGTCAAGAGACCCAGTACTTC

J: TRBJ2-1
size: -
V: TRBV7-7
D: -
CDR3: CASSPGQSYNEQFF
DNA: TGTGCTAGCAGCCCTGGACAGTCCTACAATGAGCAGTTCTTC

J: TRBJ2-7
size: -
V: TRBV6-5
D: -
CDR3: CASMWERDLYEQYF
DNA: TGTGCCAGCATGTGGGAACGGGACTTATACGAGCAGTACTTC

J: TRBJ1-1
size: -
V: TRBV19
D: -
CDR3: CASSIARTANTEAFF
DNA: TGTGCCAGTAGTATAGCCAGGACAGCGAACACTGAAGCTTTCTTT

J: TRBJ1-1
size: -
V: TRBV5-1
D: TRBD1
CDR3: CASSFIPGTENTEAFF
DNA: TGCGCCAGCAGCTTTATCCCCGGGACAGAGAACACTGAAGCTTTCTTT

J: TRBJ2-1
size: -
V: TRBV6-5
D: -
CDR3: CASSLIALNEQFF
DNA: TGTGCCAGCAGCCTAATAGCACTCAATGAGCAGTTCTTC

J: TRBJ2-7
size: -
V: TRBV11-1
D: TRBD2
CDR3: CASSIAGGAYEQYF
DNA: TGTGCCAGCAGCATAGCGGGAGGGGCCTACGAGCAGTACTTC

J: TRBJ2-3
size: -
V: TRBV11-3
D: TRBD2
CDR3: CASSGGGTDTQYF
DNA: TGTGCCAGCAGCGGGGGGGGCACAGATACGCAGTATTTT

J: TRBJ1-3
size: once
V: TRBV7-2
D: -
CDR3: CASSTSGGNTIYF
DNA: TGTGCCAGCAGCACGTCAGGAGGAAACACCATATATTTT

J: TRBJ2-2
size: -
V: TRBV4-1
D: -
CDR3: CASSHPPGENTGELFF
DNA: TGCGCCAGCAGCCATCCTCCCGGGGAGAACACCGGGGAGCTGTTTTTT

J: TRBJ2-1
size: -
V: TRBV6-5
D: TRBD2
CDR3: CASILREGYNEQFF
DNA: TGTGCCAGCATACTGCGGGAGGGGTACAATGAGCAGTTCTTC

J: TRBJ2-7
size: -
V: TRBV5-1
D: TRBD2
CDR3: CASSLEFVAQAGDAYEQYF
DNA: TGCGCCAGCAGCTTGGAGTTTGTGGCACAAGCGGGAGACGCATACGAGCAGTACTTC

J: TRBJ1-1
size: -
V: TRBV29-1
D: -
CDR3: CSVQVQLNTEAFF
DNA: TGCAGCGTGCAGGTACAGCTGAACACTGAAGCTTTCTTT

J: TRBJ1-2
size: -
V: TRBV12-5
D: TRBD1
CDR3: CASGLEGTGGITNYGYTF
DNA: TGTGCTAGTGGTTTGGAAGGGACAGGGGGCATTACCAACTATGGCTACACCTTC

J: TRBJ1-1
size: -
V: TRBV5-1
D: TRBD1
CDR3: CASSFMEGAGTEAFF
DNA: TGCGCCAGCAGCTTCATGGAGGGGGCGGGTACTGAAGCTTTCTTT

J: TRBJ2-7
size: -
V: TRBV12-3/TRBV12-4
D: -
CDR3: CASSPLPIEQYF
DNA: TGTGCCAGCAGTCCACTACCTATCGAGCAGTACTTC

J: TRBJ2-7
size: few
V: TRBV11-2
D: TRBD1
CDR3: CASSFTPGQGKDEQYF
DNA: TGTGCCAGCAGCTTTACCCCGGGACAGGGGAAGGACGAGCAGTACTTC

J: TRBJ2-7
size: -
V: TRBV7-2
D: TRBD2
CDR3: CASSHSPGLAGSF
DNA: TGTGCCAGCAGCCATTCCCCGGGACTAGCGGGATCCTTC

J: TRBJ2-1
size: -
V: TRBV7-2
D: TRBD2
CDR3: CASSSRLAGYNEQFF
DNA: TGTGCCAGCAGCTCTCGACTAGCGGGGTACAATGAGCAGTTCTTC

J: TRBJ2-1
size: -
V: TRBV19
D: TRBD1
CDR3: CASTTTGRYNEQFF
DNA: TGTGCCAGTACAACGACAGGGCGTTACAATGAGCAGTTCTTC

J: TRBJ1-2
size: many
V: TRBV28
D: TRBD1
CDR3: CASSWAGTGRLGGYTF
DNA: TGTGCCAGCAGTTGGGCCGGGACAGGGCGTTTAGGGGGCTACACCTTC

J: TRBJ2-7
size: once
V: TRBV5-1
D: -
CDR3: CASSLVKRQAGEQYF
DNA: TGCGCCAGCAGCTTGGTAAAAAGACAGGCGGGCGAGCAGTACTTC

J: TRBJ2-7
size: -
V: TRBV19
D: TRBD1
CDR3: CASSIRDRPDEQYF
DNA: TGTGCCAGTAGTATTAGGGACAGGCCTGACGAGCAGTACTTC

J: TRBJ1-2
size: -
V: TRBV13
D: TRBD1
CDR3: CASSLAGTANYGYTF
DNA: TGTGCCAGCAGCTTAGCGGGGACAGCTAACTATGGCTACACCTTC

J: TRBJ1-1
size: -
V: TRBV19
D: TRBD1
CDR3: CASSIMGQGPEGGAFF
DNA: TGTGCCAGTAGTATAATGGGACAGGGGCCTGAGGGGGGAGCTTTCTTT

J: TRBJ2-7
size: -
V: TRBV12-3/TRBV12-4
D: TRBD1
CDR3: CASSMTGAEQYF
DNA: TGTGCCAGCAGTATGACAGGGGCCGAGCAGTACTTC

J: TRBJ2-6
size: -
V: TRBV9
D: -
CDR3: CASSVGPGANVLTF
DNA: TGTGCCAGCAGCGTAGGGCCCGGGGCCAACGTCCTGACTTTC

J: TRBJ1-2
size: -
V: TRBV30
D: -
CDR3: CAWSVYSGGYTF
DNA: TGTGCCTGGAGTGTATATTCAGGAGGCTACACCTTC

J: TRBJ1-2
size: once
V: TRBV28
D: TRBD1
CDR3: CASSRDRGIVTNYGYTF
DNA: TGTGCCAGCAGCCGCGACAGGGGAATAGTAACTAACTATGGCTACACCTTC

J: TRBJ1-1
size: -
V: TRBV10-3
D: TRBD1
CDR3: CAISEGDSPIEAFF
DNA: TGTGCCATCAGTGAGGGGGACAGCCCGATTGAAGCTTTCTTT

J: TRBJ2-2
size: -
V: TRBV7-2
D: -
CDR3: CASTHTKYTGELFF
DNA: TGTGCCAGCACCCACACCAAATACACCGGGGAGCTGTTTTTT

J: TRBJ1-2
size: -
V: TRBV5-1
D: -
CDR3: CASSLSTFVTPDYGYTF
DNA: TGCGCCAGCAGCTTGTCAACCTTTGTGACACCGGACTATGGCTACACCTTC

J: TRBJ1-2
size: -
V: TRBV6-1
D: -
CDR3: CASSDVPLNYGYTF
DNA: TGTGCCAGCAGTGATGTCCCCCTTAACTATGGCTACACCTTC

J: TRBJ2-2
size: -
V: TRBV3-1/TRBV3-2
D: -
CDR3: CASSPGIEDGELFF
DNA: TGTGCCAGCAGCCCCGGGATCGAGGACGGGGAGCTGTTTTTT

J: TRBJ2-7
size: many
V: TRBV5-1
D: TRBD1
CDR3: CASSSSGQGTYEQYF
DNA: TGCGCCAGCAGCTCCAGCGGACAGGGGACGTACGAGCAGTACTTC

J: TRBJ1-2
size: -
V: TRBV25-1
D: TRBD1
CDR3: CASSEYRNRGADGYTF
DNA: TGTGCCAGCAGTGAATACCGCAACAGGGGAGCGGATGGCTACACCTTC

J: TRBJ2-3
size: -
V: TRBV4-1
D: TRBD1
CDR3: CASSPGQGVTDTQYF
DNA: TGCGCCAGCAGCCCCGGACAGGGGGTCACAGATACGCAGTATTTT